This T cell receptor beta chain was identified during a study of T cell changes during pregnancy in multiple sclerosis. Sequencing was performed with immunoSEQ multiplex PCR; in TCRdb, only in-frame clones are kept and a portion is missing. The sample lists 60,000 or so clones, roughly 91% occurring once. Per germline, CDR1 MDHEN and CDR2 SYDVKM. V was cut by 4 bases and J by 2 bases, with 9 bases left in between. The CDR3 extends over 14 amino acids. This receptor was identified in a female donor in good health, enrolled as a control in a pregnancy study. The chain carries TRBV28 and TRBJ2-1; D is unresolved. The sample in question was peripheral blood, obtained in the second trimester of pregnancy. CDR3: CASSYILPYNEQFF. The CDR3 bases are TGTGCCAGCAGTTACATTTTGCCCTACAATGAGCAGTTCTTC.